This is a list of T cell receptor beta chains from one sample in a study of T-cell memory formation after mild COVID-19. TCRdb recomputed calls from the 5' RACE reads with MiXCR, one row per CDR3 protein. The sample has approximately 260,000 distinct CDR3 sequences, around 15% seen once. Sequences were obtained from PBMCs or a T cell subset sorted from them (not recorded which). Source of these receptors: a man aged 18 to 35 who had mild COVID-19 (a few samples of this study predate the infection). Cell type and time point are not known. CDR3s include the opening cysteine and the closing phenylalanine or tryptophan. A D gene is named only where the DNA matches it firmly. Rows give clone size only sometimes, using once, few, many, or a class for an expanded clone.

TRBJ2-5	few	TRBV29-1	NA	CSGGVGETQYF	TGCAGCGGGGGGGTAGGAGAGACCCAGTACTTC
TRBJ2-1	many	TRBV20-1	NA	CSASGVPYNEQFF	TGCAGTGCTTCCGGGGTTCCCTACAATGAGCAGTTCTTC
TRBJ2-5	many	TRBV7-9	TRBD1	CASSFGTGRETQYF	TGTGCCAGCAGCTTCGGGACAGGGCGCGAGACCCAGTACTTC
TRBJ2-2	NA	TRBV7-6	TRBD2	CASSPTSGLTGELFF	TGTGCCAGCAGCCCCACTAGCGGACTCACCGGGGAGCTGTTTTTT
TRBJ1-5	NA	TRBV3-1	NA	CASSLSRDIWNQPQHF	TGTGCCAGCAGCCTTTCTAGGGACATATGGAATCAGCCCCAGCATTTT
TRBJ1-2	NA	TRBV5-8	NA	CASSLEGYTF	TGTGCCAGCAGCTTGGAGGGCTACACCTTC
TRBJ2-3	NA	TRBV30	NA	CAWSVLVSPDTQYF	TGTGCCTGGAGTGTACTAGTCTCTCCAGATACGCAGTATTTT
TRBJ2-1	few	TRBV7-2	TRBD2	CASSSSGGLGEQFF	TGTGCCAGCAGCTCTAGCGGGGGCCTGGGGGAGCAGTTCTTC
TRBJ2-3	few	TRBV5-1	NA	CASSSGTNTDTQYF	TGCGCCAGCAGCTCCGGGACCAACACAGATACGCAGTATTTT
TRBJ2-7	few	TRBV6-5	NA	CASTRAGASYEQYF	TGTGCCAGCACTAGGGCAGGGGCCTCCTACGAGCAGTACTTC
TRBJ1-5	NA	TRBV5-1	NA	CASSYSDPSNQPQHF	TGCGCCAGCAGCTATTCAGACCCTAGCAATCAGCCCCAGCATTTT
TRBJ1-1	few	TRBV20-1	NA	CSPGGDLLGNTEAFF	TGCAGTCCGGGTGGGGACCTATTAGGAAACACTGAAGCTTTCTTT
TRBJ1-6	NA	TRBV5-4	TRBD1	CASSLAGGTGAPPLHF	TGTGCCAGCAGCTTGGCGGGAGGGACAGGGGCCCCACCCCTCCACTTT
TRBJ1-1	few	TRBV4-2	NA	CASSQDREAFF	TGTGCCAGCAGCCAAGACAGGGAAGCTTTCTTT
TRBJ2-5	NA	TRBV7-6	NA	CASSLGAVQETQYF	TGTGCCAGCAGCTTAGGGGCAGTTCAAGAGACCCAGTACTTC
TRBJ1-3	once	TRBV2	NA	CASSEEMAAGNTIYF	TGTGCCAGCAGTGAAGAAATGGCAGCTGGAAACACCATATATTTT
TRBJ2-1	NA	TRBV7-8	NA	CASSLWGGLTYNEQFF	TGTGCCAGCAGCTTGTGGGGCGGGTTAACCTACAATGAGCAGTTCTTC
TRBJ2-1	few	TRBV7-3	NA	CASSLVLSVEQFF	TGTGCCAGCAGCTTAGTCCTGAGCGTTGAGCAGTTCTTC
TRBJ1-1	NA	TRBV5-1	NA	CASSLEWDTEAFF	TGCGCCAGCAGCTTGGAGTGGGACACTGAAGCTTTCTTT
TRBJ2-1	NA	TRBV11-2	TRBD2	CASSLASSGRDYYNEQFF	TGTGCCAGCAGCTTAGCCTCTAGCGGGAGAGATTACTACAATGAGCAGTTCTTC
TRBJ2-3	few	TRBV9	NA	CASSVAPDRTQYF	TGTGCCAGCAGCGTAGCTCCCGACCGTACGCAGTATTTT
TRBJ1-2	NA	TRBV19	TRBD1	CASNVRGRHVGYTF	TGTGCCAGTAATGTCAGGGGGCGACACGTCGGCTACACCTTC
TRBJ2-1	few	TRBV6-5	NA	CASSYSGEQFF	TGTGCCAGCAGTTACTCGGGTGAGCAGTTCTTC
TRBJ1-1	NA	TRBV6-5	NA	CASILGTEAFF	TGTGCCAGCATCCTGGGCACTGAAGCTTTCTTT
TRBJ2-5	NA	TRBV7-2	TRBD1	CASSLGDRRRETQYF	TGTGCCAGCAGCTTAGGGGACAGGAGGAGGGAGACCCAGTACTTC
TRBJ1-5	NA	TRBV12-3/TRBV12-4	NA	CASSKEGYNQPQHF	TGTGCCAGCAGCAAAGAAGGATACAATCAGCCCCAGCATTTT
TRBJ2-7	NA	TRBV18	NA	CASSPARSYEQYF	TGTGCCAGCTCACCAGCCCGGTCCTACGAGCAGTACTTC
TRBJ1-1	NA	TRBV18	NA	CASSPSPRGTEAFF	TGTGCCAGCTCACCATCCCCCCGGGGCACTGAAGCTTTCTTT
TRBJ2-7	few	TRBV29-1	NA	CSVAGFTYEQYF	TGCAGCGTAGCCGGTTTCACCTACGAGCAGTACTTC
TRBJ1-6	few	TRBV6-2/TRBV6-3	NA	CASGGGGSRFTLHF	TGTGCCAGCGGGGGAGGCGGCTCGCGGTTCACCCTCCACTTT
TRBJ2-1	many	TRBV24-1	TRBD1	CATSRQGGDEQFF	TGTGCCACCAGCCGACAGGGGGGGGATGAGCAGTTCTTC
TRBJ2-1	NA	TRBV7-2	TRBD1	CASSLWGTASSYNEQFF	TGTGCCAGCAGCTTATGGGGGACAGCCTCCTCCTACAATGAGCAGTTCTTC
TRBJ2-5	NA	TRBV7-2	TRBD2	CASRNTGGGMETQYF	TGTGCCAGCAGAAACACCGGGGGGGGAATGGAGACCCAGTACTTC
TRBJ1-6	NA	TRBV5-1	NA	CASSLGQPLRSPLHF	TGCGCCAGCAGCTTGGGACAGCCTCTTCGGTCACCCCTCCACTTT
TRBJ2-1	few	TRBV2	NA	CASETGNNEQFF	TGTGCCAGCGAAACTGGAAACAATGAGCAGTTCTTC
TRBJ1-6	NA	TRBV5-1	NA	CASSSGPGHNSPLHF	TGCGCCAGCAGCTCCGGACCGGGACATAATTCACCCCTCCACTTT
TRBJ1-2	NA	TRBV4-3	TRBD1	CASSLTRGGDGYTF	TGCGCCAGCAGCCTCACCAGGGGGGGGGATGGCTACACCTTC
TRBJ1-5	few	TRBV6-1	NA	CASSDRAYSNQPQHF	TGTGCCAGCAGTGACAGGGCATATAGCAATCAGCCCCAGCATTTT
TRBJ2-1	NA	TRBV9	NA	CASSVLQEGHNEQFF	TGTGCCAGCAGCGTACTCCAGGAGGGACACAATGAGCAGTTCTTC
TRBJ2-1	NA	TRBV11-2	NA	CASSLGVNNEQFF	TGTGCCAGCAGCCTCGGGGTAAACAATGAGCAGTTCTTC
TRBJ2-2	NA	TRBV3-1	TRBD1	CASTQQGPSAQLFF	TGTGCCAGCACCCAACAGGGGCCTTCGGCGCAGCTGTTTTTT
TRBJ2-4	NA	TRBV5-6	NA	CASSPGTPNIQYF	TGTGCCAGCAGCCCGGGGACACCTAACATTCAGTACTTC
TRBJ2-1	few	TRBV7-6	NA	CASSSRQGGSYNEQFF	TGTGCCAGCAGCTCGCGACAAGGGGGATCCTACAATGAGCAGTTCTTC
TRBJ1-5	NA	TRBV7-2	NA	CASSSSGRFNQPQHF	TGTGCCAGCAGCTCCTCGGGGAGATTCAATCAGCCCCAGCATTTT
TRBJ2-4	few	TRBV20-1	TRBD2	CSARKRETSGSKNIQYF	TGCAGTGCTAGGAAAAGGGAAACTAGCGGCAGCAAAAACATTCAGTACTTC
TRBJ1-1	NA	TRBV9	TRBD1	CASSTPPKDRGHRAEAFF	TGTGCCAGCAGCACCCCGCCTAAGGACAGGGGGCATAGGGCTGAAGCTTTCTTT
TRBJ2-7	few	TRBV7-8	NA	CASTSPGHLEGEQYF	TGTGCCAGCACCAGTCCGGGACATTTGGAGGGGGAGCAGTACTTC
TRBJ1-1	NA	TRBV5-4	NA	CASSLGSDSGMEAFF	TGTGCCAGCAGCTTGGGTTCGGACTCCGGAATGGAAGCTTTCTTT